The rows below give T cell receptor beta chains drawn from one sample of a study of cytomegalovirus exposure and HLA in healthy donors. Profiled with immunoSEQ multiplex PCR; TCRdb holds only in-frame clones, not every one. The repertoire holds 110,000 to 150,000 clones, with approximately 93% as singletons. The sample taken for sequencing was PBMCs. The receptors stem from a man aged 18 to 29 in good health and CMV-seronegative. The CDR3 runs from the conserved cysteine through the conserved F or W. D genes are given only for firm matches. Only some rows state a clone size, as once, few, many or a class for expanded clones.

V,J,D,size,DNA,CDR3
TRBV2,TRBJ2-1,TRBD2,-,TGTGCCAGCAGTGAGAGGCGGGGGGACTACAATGAGCAGTTCTTC,CASSERRGDYNEQFF
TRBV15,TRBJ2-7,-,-,TGTGCCACCAGCAGAGGGGCCCTCCTCCCCTCCTACGAGCAGTACTTC,CATSRGALLPSYEQYF
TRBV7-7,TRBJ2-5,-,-,TGTGCCAGCAGCTTAGACGGTGGCCTCGGAGGGGAGACCCAGTACTTC,CASSLDGGLGGETQYF
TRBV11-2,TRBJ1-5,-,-,TGTGCCAGCAGCTTAGACGGTTTTAGCAATCAGCCCCAGCATTTT,CASSLDGFSNQPQHF
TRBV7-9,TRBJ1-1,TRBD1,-,TGTGCCAGCAGCGCATCGACAGGGGATGTGAACACTGAAGCTTTCTTT,CASSASTGDVNTEAFF
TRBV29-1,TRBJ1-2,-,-,TGCAGCGTTGAATCCACGGACTATGGCTACACCTTC,CSVESTDYGYTF
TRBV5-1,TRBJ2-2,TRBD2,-,TGCGCCAGCGCGGACAGCGGGAGACCCACCGGGGAGCTGTTTTTT,CASADSGRPTGELFF
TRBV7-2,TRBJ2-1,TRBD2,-,TGTGCCAGCAGCTTAGCGTCGGGGTCGCTAGCGGATAATGAGCAGTTCTTC,CASSLASGSLADNEQFF
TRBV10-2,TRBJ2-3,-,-,TGCGCCAGCAGCCCGACAGGGAGGACAGATACGCAGTATTTT,CASSPTGRTDTQYF
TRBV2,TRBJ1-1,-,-,TGTGCCAGCAGCCGGTTATCGGGTAACGTTGGTGAGGCTTTCTTT,CASSRLSGNVGEAFF
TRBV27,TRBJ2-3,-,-,TGTGCCAGCAGTTCTCGGGACACTAGCACAGATACGCAGTATTTT,CASSSRDTSTDTQYF
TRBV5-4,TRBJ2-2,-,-,TGTGCCAGCAGCTTGGCGGCTCAGGGTAGGAACACCGGGGAGCTGTTTTTT,CASSLAAQGRNTGELFF
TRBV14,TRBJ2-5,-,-,TGTGCCAGCAGCCAAGAAGGGCTTAGGGTCGCAGGAGGCCAAGAGACCCAGTACTTC,CASSQEGLRVAGGQETQYF
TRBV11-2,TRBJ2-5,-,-,TGTGCCAGCAGCTTGAGTGGGGGGAGGGAGACCCAGTACTTC,CASSLSGGRETQYF
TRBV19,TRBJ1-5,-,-,TGTGCCAGTAGTATCACCGGCAGGGGTTATAGCAATCAGCCCCAGCATTTT,CASSITGRGYSNQPQHF
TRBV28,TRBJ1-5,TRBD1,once,TGTGCCAGCCGAACAGGGGGCGGCAATCAGCCCCAGCATTTT,CASRTGGGNQPQHF
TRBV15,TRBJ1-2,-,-,TGTGCCACCAGCAGAGGAGGTGGCTACACCTTC,CATSRGGGYTF
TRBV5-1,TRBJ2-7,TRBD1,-,TGCGCCAGCAGCTTGAGAGGGGGCAGCTCGTACGAGCAGTACTTC,CASSLRGGSSYEQYF
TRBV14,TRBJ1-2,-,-,TGTGCCAGCAGCCAAGATAGACAGAACTATGGCTACACCTTC,CASSQDRQNYGYTF
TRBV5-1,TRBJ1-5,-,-,TGCGCCAGCAGCTCAGGACAGCCCGATCAGCCCCAGCATTTT,CASSSGQPDQPQHF
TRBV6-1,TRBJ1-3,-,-,TGTGCCAGCTCCCCAGATACCACTGGAAACACCATATATTTT,CASSPDTTGNTIYF
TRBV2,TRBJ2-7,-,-,TGTGCCAGCAGTGACAGCACCGGGTCCTACGAGCAGTACTTC,CASSDSTGSYEQYF
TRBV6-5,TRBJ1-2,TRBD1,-,TGTGCCAGCAGTTACTCCGGGACAGCTAACTATGGCTACACCTTC,CASSYSGTANYGYTF